Sequencing of this TCR beta chain was carried out in a study of shared clonotypes between healthy human individuals. General study findings and limits: Blood alone was sampled, and tissue repertoires likely differ. Few donors restricted represented genetic and exposure-history diversity.

The germline gives CDR1 MDHEN, CDR2 SYDVKM. V lost 5 bases to trimming and J lost 0 bases; unmatched junction nucleotides: 3. This CDR3 is built from 14 residues. The run depth of the assay was deep. For every subset, genomic DNA was evenly distributed across several immunoSEQ plates. Repertoires were generated with immunoSEQ multiplex PCR, while TCRdb's copy carries only in-frame clones and drops some. The top ten clones hold more than 20% of a sample with over 800,000 clones, around 93% of them seen once. As to this clone: Its antigen remains unidentified.

Cells designated naive CD8 were CD45RO-negative and were positively selected for CCR7, with terminally differentiated effector memory CD45RA+ cells excluded. The specimen sequenced was naive CD8+ T cells sorted from blood. The sequence was collected from a man between 25 and 39 years old in good health. The gene calls are TRBV28 and TRBJ2-7; TRBD1 matches 8 bases. CDR3 bases: TGTGCCAGCAGTAGGACAGGGTACTCCTACGAGCAGTACTTC. It is translated as CASSRTGYSYEQYF.